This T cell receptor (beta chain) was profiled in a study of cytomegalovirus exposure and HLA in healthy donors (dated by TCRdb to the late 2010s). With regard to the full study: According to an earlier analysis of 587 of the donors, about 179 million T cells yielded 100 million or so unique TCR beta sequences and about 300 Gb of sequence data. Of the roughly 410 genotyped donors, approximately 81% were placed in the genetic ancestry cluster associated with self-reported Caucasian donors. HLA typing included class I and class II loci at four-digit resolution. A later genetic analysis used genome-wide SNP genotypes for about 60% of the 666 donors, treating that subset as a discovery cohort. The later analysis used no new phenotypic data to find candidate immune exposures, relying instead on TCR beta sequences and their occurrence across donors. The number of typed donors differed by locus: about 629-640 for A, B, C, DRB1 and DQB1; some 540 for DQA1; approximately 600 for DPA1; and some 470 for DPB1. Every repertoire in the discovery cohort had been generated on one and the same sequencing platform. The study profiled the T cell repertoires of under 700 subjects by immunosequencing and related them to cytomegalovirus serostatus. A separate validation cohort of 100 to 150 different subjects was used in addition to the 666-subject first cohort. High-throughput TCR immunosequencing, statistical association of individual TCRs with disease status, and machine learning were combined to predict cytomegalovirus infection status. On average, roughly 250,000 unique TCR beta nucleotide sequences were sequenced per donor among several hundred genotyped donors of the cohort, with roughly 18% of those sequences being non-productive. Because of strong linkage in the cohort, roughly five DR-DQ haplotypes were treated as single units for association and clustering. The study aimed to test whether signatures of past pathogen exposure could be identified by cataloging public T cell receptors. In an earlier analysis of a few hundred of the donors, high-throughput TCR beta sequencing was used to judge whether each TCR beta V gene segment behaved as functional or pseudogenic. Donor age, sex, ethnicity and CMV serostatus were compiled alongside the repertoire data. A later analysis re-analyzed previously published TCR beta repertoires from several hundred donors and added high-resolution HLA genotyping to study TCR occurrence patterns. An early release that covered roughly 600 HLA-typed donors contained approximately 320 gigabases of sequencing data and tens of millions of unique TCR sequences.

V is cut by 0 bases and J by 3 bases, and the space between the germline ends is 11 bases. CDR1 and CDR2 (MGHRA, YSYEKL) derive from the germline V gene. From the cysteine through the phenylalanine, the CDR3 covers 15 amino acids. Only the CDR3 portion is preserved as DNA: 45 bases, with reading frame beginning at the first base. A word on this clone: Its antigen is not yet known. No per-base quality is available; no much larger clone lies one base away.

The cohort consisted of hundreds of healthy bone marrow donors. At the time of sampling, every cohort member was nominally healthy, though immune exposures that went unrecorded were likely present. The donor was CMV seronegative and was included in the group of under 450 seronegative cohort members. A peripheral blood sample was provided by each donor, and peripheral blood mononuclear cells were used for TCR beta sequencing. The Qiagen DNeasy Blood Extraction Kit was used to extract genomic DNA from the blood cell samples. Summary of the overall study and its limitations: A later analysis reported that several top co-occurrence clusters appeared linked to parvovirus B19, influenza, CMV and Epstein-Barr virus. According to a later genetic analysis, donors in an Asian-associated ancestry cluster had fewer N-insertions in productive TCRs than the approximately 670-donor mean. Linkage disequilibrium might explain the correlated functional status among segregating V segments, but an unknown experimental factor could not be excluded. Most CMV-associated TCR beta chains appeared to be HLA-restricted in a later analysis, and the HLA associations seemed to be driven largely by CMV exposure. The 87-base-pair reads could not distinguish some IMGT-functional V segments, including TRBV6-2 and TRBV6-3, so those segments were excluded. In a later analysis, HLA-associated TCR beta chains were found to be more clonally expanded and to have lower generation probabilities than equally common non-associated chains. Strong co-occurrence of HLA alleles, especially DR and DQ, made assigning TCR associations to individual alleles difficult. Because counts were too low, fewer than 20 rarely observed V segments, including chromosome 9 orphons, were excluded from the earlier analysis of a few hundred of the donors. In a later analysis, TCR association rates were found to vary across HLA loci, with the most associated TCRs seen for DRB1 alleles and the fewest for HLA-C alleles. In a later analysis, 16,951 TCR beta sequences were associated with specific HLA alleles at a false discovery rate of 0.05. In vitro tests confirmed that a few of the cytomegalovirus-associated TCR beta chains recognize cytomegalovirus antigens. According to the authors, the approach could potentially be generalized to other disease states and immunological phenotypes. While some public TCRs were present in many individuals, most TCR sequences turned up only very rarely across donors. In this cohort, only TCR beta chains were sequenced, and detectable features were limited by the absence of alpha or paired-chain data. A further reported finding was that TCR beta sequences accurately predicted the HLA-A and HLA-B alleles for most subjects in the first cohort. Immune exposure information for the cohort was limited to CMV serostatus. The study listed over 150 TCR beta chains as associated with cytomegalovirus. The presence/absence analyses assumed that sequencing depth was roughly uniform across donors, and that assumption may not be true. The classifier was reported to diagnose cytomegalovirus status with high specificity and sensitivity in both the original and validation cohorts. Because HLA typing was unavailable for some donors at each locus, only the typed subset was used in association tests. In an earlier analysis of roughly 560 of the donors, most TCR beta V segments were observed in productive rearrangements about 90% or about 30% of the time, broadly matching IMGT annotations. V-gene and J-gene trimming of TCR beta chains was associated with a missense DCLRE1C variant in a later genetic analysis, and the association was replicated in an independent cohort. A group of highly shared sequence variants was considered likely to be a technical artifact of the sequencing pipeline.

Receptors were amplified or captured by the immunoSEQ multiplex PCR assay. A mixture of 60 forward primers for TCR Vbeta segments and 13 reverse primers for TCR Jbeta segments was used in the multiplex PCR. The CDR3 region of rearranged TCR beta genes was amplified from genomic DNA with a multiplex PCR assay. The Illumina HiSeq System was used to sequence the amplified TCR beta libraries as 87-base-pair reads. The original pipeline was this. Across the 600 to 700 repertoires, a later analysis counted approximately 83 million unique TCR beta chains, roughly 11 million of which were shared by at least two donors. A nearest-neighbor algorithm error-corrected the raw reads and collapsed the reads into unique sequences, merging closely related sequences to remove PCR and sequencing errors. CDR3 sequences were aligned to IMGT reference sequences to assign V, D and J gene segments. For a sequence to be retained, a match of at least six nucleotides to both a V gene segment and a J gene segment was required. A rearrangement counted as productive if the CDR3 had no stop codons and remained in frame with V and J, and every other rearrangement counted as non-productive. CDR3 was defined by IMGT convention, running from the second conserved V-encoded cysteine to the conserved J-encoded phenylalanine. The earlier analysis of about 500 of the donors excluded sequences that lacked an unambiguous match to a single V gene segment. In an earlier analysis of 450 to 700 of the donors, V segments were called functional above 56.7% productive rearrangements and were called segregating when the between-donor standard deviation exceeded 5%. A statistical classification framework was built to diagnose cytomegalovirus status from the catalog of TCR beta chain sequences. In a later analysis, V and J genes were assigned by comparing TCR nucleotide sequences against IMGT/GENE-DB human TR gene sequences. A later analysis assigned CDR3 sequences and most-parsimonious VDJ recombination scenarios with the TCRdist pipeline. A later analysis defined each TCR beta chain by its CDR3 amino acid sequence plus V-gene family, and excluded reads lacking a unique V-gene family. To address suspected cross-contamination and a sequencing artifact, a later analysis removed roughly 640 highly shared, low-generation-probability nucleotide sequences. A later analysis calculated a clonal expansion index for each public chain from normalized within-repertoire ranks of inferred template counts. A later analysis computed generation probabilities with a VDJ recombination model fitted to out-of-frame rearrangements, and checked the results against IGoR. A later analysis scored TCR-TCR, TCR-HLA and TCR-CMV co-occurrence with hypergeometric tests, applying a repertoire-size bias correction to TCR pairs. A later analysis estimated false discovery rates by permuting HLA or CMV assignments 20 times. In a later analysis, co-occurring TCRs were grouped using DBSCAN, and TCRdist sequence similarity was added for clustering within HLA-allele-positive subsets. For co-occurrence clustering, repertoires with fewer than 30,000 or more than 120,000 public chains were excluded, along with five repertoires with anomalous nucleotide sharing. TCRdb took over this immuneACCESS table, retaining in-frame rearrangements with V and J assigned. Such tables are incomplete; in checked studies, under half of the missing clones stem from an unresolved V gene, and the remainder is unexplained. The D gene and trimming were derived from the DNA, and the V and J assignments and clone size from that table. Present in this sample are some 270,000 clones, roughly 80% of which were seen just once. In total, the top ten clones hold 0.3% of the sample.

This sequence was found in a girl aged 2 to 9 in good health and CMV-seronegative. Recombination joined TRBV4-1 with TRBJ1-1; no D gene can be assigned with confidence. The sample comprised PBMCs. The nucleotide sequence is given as TGCGCCAGCAGCCAAGAGGAGGCCCCGGACACTGAAGCTTTCTTT. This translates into CASSQEEAPDTEAFF.